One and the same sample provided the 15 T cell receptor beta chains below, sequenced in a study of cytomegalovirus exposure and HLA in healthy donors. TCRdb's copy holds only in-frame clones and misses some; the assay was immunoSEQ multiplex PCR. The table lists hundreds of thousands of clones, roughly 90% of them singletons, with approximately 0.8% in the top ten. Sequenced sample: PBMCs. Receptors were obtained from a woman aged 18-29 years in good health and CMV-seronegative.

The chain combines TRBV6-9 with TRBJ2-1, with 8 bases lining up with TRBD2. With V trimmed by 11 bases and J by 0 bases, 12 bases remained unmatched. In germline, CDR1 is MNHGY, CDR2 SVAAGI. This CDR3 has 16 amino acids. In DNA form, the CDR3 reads TGTGCCTACAAAGCGGGGGCCGCGAGCTCCTACAATGAGCAGTTCTTC. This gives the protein CAYKAGAASSYNEQFF.

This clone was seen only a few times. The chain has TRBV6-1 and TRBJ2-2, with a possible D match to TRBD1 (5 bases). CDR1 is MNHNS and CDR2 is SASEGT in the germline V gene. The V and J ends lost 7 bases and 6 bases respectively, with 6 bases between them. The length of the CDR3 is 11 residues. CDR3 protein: CASIGAGELFF. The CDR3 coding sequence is TGTGCCAGCATAGGGGCCGGGGAGCTGTTTTTT.

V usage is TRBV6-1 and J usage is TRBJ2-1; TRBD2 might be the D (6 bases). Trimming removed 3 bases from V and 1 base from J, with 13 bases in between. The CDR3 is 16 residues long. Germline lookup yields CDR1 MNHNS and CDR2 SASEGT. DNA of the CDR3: TGTGCCAGCAGTGACCAAGCGGGTGGTTCCTACAATGAGCAGTTCTTC. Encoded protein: CASSDQAGGSYNEQFF.

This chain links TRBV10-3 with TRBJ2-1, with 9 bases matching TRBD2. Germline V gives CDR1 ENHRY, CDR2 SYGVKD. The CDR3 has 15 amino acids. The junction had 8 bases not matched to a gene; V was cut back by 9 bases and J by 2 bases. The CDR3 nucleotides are TGTGCCATAGGAATAGCGGGAGACCCCTACAATGAGCAGTTCTTC. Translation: CAIGIAGDPYNEQFF.

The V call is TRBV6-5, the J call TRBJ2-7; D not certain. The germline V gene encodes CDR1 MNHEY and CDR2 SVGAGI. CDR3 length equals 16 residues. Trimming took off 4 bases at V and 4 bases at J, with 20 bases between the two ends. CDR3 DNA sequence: TGTGCCAGCAGTTCCATTTCCAGCGTTTTCCGTTACGAGCAGTACTTC. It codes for CASSSISSVFRYEQYF.

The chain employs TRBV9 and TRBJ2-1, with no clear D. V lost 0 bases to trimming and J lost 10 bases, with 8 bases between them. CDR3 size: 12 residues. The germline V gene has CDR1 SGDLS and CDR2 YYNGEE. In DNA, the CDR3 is TGTGCCAGCAGCGTAGACCTAAAAGAGCAGTTCTTC. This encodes CASSVDLKEQFF.

Written as DNA, the CDR3 is TGTGCCAGCAGCGTAGGAACTAGCGGGGGGGTGGAGACCCAGTACTTC. This sequence encodes CASSVGTSGGVETQYF. The gene calls are TRBV9 and TRBJ2-5, with 13 bases matching TRBD2. Germline V gene lookup returns CDR1 SGDLS and CDR2 YYNGEE. This CDR3 comprises 16 residues. V dropped 0 bases and J dropped 5; count of bases not matched to a gene: 4. Drawing the rest from reference TRBV9 and TRBJ2-5, the complete variable domain is DSGVTQTPKHLITATGQRVTLRCSPRSGDLSVYWYQQSLDQGLQFLIQYYNGEERAKGNILERFSAQQFPDLHSELNLSSLELGDSALYFCASSVGTSGGVETQYFGPGTRLLVL.

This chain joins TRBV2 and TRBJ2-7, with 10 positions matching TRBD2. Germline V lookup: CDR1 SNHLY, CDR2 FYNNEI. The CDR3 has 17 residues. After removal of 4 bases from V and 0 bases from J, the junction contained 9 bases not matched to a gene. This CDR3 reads CASSVTTSGTYSYEQYF. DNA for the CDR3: TGTGCCAGCAGTGTGACTACTAGCGGGACTTACTCCTACGAGCAGTACTTC.

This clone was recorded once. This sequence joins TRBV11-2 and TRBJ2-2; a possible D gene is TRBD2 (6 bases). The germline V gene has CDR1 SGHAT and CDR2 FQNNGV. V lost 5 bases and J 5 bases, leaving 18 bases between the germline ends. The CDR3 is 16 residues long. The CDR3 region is CASSHRDWTQTGELFF. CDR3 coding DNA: TGTGCCAGCAGCCACCGGGACTGGACGCAAACCGGGGAGCTGTTTTTT.

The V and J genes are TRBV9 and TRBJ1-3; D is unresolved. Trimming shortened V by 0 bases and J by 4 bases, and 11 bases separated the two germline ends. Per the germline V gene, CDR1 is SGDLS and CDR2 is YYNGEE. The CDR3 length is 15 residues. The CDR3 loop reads CASSVAGMVGNTIYF. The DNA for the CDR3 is TGTGCCAGCAGCGTAGCGGGGATGGTAGGAAACACCATATATTTT.

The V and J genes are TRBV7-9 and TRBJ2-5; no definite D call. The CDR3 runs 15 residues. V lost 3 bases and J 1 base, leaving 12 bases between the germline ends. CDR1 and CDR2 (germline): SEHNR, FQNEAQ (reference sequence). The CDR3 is CASSFVLRVQETQYF. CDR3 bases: TGTGCCAGCAGCTTTGTTCTCCGGGTCCAAGAGACCCAGTACTTC.

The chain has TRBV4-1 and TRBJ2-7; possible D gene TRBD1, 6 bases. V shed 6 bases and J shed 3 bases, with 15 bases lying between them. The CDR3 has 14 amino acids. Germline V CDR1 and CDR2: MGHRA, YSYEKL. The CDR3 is CASSYREKGYEQYF. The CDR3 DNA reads TGCGCCAGCAGTTACAGGGAAAAAGGCTACGAGCAGTACTTC.

CDR3 sequence (DNA): TGTGCCAGCAGTTACGTAGGGCCGGGGGACACTGAAGCTTTCTTT. Protein: CASSYVGPGDTEAFF. The chain combines TRBV6-5 with TRBJ1-1, with a possible D match to TRBD1 (5 bases). This CDR3 region has 15 residues. Trimming removed 2 bases from V and 3 bases from J, with 13 bases in between. Germline V gives CDR1 MNHEY, CDR2 SVGAGI.

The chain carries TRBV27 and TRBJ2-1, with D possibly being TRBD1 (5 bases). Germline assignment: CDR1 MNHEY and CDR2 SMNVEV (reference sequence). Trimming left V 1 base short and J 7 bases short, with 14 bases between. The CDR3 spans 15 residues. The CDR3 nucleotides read TGTGCCAGCAGTTTATTATCCCATAAGGGGAATGAGCAGTTCTTC. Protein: CASSLLSHKGNEQFF.

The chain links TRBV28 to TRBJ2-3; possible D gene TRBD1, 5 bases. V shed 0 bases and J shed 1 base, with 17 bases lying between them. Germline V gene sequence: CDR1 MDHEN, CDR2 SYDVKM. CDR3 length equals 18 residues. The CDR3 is CASSLWPGDSHRTDTQYF. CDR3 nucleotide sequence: TGTGCCAGCAGTTTATGGCCCGGAGACAGTCATCGCACAGATACGCAGTATTTT.